This T cell receptor (beta chain) was observed in a study of T cells in narcolepsy. The CDR3 totals 12 residues. Trimming removed 6 bases from V and 6 bases from J, with 12 bases in between. From germline, CDR1 is MNHNS and CDR2 SASEGT. For this clone: Its antigen is unidentified.

Findings and limits, study-wide: Autoreactive HCRT-specific and TRIB2-specific clonotypes were marked in same-patient CSF-versus-blood CD4+ comparisons.

TCRdb's table, derived via immunoSEQ multiplex PCR, lists solely in-frame clones and lacks some. This repertoire shows tens of thousands of clones, about 90% found once; its top ten account for 0.85% to 1%. The receptor comes from a human donor in good health. Sequencing was done on a sample of memory (CD45RA-) CD4+ T cells from blood. The gene calls are TRBV6-1 and TRBJ2-7; D is possibly TRBD2 (6 bases). The CDR3 region is CASSVLGGEQYF. The CDR3 DNA follows: TGTGCCAGCAGCGTTCTGGGGGGCGAGCAGTACTTC.